This entry is about one T cell receptor (beta chain). Its antigen is unknown. This entry belongs to a study of OX40 agonist ivuxolimab in advanced cancers. Study-level results: Clonal expansion by week 6 occurred in CD4+ and CD8+ blood T cells (at 0.1 to 3.0 mg/kg).

Germline V gives CDR1 SGHVS, CDR2 FNYEAQ. With 5 bases removed from V and 0 bases from J, the gap between germline ends came to 15 bases. This CDR3 has 16 amino acids. Method: immunoSEQ multiplex PCR; TCRdb's copy keeps in-frame clones and lacks some. The sample gives more than 95,000 clones, less than 95% of which show up once; roughly 0.17% is in the top ten. Here the sequenced sample was CD4+ or CD8+ T cells sorted from blood, taken in a trial of the OX40 agonist ivuxolimab. The TCR comes from an adult with an advanced solid tumor such as melanoma, head and neck, liver or kidney cancer. The chain links TRBV7-6 to TRBJ2-3, with unresolved D. CDR3 DNA: TGTGCCAGCAGCCCCCAGCAGTCACCCAGCACAGATACGCAGTATTTT. This encodes CASSPQQSPSTDTQYF.